This TCR beta chain originates from a study of T cell changes during pregnancy in multiple sclerosis. This CDR3 is 18 amino acids long. Germline V CDR1 and CDR2: MDHEN, SYDVKM. J gave up 5 bases and V 5 bases, and 14 bases lay outside the gene matches. Here immunoSEQ multiplex PCR was the method, and the copy in TCRdb shows in-frame clones only, minus some. Of 65,000 to 70,000 clones in the sample, around 94% were seen once. Sequences were derived from peripheral blood, sampled in the third trimester of pregnancy. The chain links TRBV28 to TRBJ2-7, with 14 bases aligning to TRBD2. This sequence originates from a female donor in good health, enrolled as a control in a pregnancy study. The CDR3 sequence: CASSLGPRLAGGPHEQYF. The CDR3 DNA reads TGTGCCAGCAGTCTAGGACCTAGACTAGCGGGAGGGCCCCACGAGCAGTACTTC.